The entry below gives a single T cell receptor beta chain sequence along with its context. The antigen this receptor binds is unknown. Qualities for individual bases were not recorded, and no much larger clone is one base off. The data are from a study of blood T cell repertoires in COVID-19 (dated by TCRdb to 2019 to 2021). Study-wide context: The collaborator samples originated in the United States, Italy and Spain and spanned the acute and convalescent phases of COVID-19. The material from the prospective study consisted of cDNA or gDNA derived from T cells, B-cell-depleted T cells, or PBMCs. The dataset comprised deeply sampled blood TCRbeta repertoires from subjects exposed to, actively infected with, or recovered from COVID-19. The repertoires were released in a freely available public database intended as a resource for research on the immune response to SARS-CoV-2. The samples were drawn from the first 160 participants of the ongoing ImmuneRACE study and from 1,254 subjects provided by 6 global collaborators. The sample metadata nearly always contained a de-identified subject ID, COVID-19 status, age in years and sex. HLA class I and class II types, where available, came from metadata supplied by the sample provider rather than from assay-based typing. The investigation overall reported the following: The quantity of clinical and demographic metadata differed by source and by participant and was supplied without curation.

The collaborating institutions used their own protocols to collect whole blood in K2EDTA tubes. For TCRbeta analysis, collaborators shipped samples in one of three forms: frozen whole blood, isolated PBMCs, or DNA extracted from either of those sample types. The immunoSEQ Assay, a bias-controlled multiplex PCR, was used to amplify TCRbeta CDR3 regions from genomic DNA. In the paper's pipeline: Within the assay, amplification of reference gene primers was used to estimate how many nucleated cells each sample contained. To quantify the absolute abundance of each unique TCRbeta CDR3 rearrangement, sequence reads were collapsed and filtered. For each sample, productive Simpson clonality was calculated as the square root of Simpson's diversity index over productive rearrangements. The source is immuneACCESS, and TCRdb retained only in-frame sequences with V and J called. Part of the clones is not carried over; for the studies checked, unresolved V genes explain less than half of this, and the remainder is unexplained. The V and J calls and clone size were taken over from that table, and D and trimming were inferred from the DNA. In all, the sample holds roughly 120,000 clones, and around 82% of those were seen once. Approximately 17% of the sample is held by the ten biggest clonotypes.

Relative to germline, V is 4 bases shorter and J is 2 bases shorter, with 8 bases between their ends. The germline V gene (reference sequence) gives CDR1 as MNHNY and CDR2 as SVGAGI. Including the terminal cysteine and phenylalanine, the CDR3 comprises 14 residues. Just the 42-base CDR3 DNA is kept, in frame starting at base 1. The sample taken for sequencing was peripheral blood. The rearranged chain carries TRBV6-6 and TRBJ1-4; the D gene lacks a confident call. The clonotype was recovered from an older woman with acute or convalescent COVID-19. The DNA sequence is TGTGCCAGCAGTTCCGTCAGGACTAATGAAAAACTGTTTTTT. Its protein is CASSSVRTNEKLFF.